This TCR beta chain comes out of a study of blood T cell repertoires in COVID-19. Study summary: Sites across the United States, Italy and Spain contributed samples from acute and convalescent COVID-19. T cells, B-cell-depleted T cells, or PBMCs provided the cDNA or gDNA that served as material.

V shed 6 bases, J shed 0 bases, and the junction held 2 bases outside the gene matches. In germline, CDR1 is WSHSY, CDR2 SAAADI. The CDR3 extends over 16 amino acids. In the original processing: Reference gene primer amplification yielded estimated nucleated cell counts. The table came from immunoSEQ multiplex PCR; TCRdb's copy has only in-frame clones and leaves some out. From that table come the V and J calls and clone size; the DNA was used to work out D and trimming. The table shows 200,000 to 300,000 clones, with more than 80% occurring only once. The V gene is TRBV10-2, the J gene TRBJ2-6, with 10 nucleotides matching TRBD1. The clonotype comes from a human donor in a cohort sampled during active COVID-19. Sequencing was carried out using peripheral blood. The CDR3 DNA reads as TGCGCCAGCAGGGGGACAGGGGTCTCTGGGGCCAACGTCCTGACTTTC. This codes for CASRGTGVSGANVLTF.